The 13 T cell receptor beta chains reported below all come from one sample, sequenced in a study of cytomegalovirus exposure and HLA in healthy donors. PCR involved 60 Vbeta and 13 Jbeta primers. Profiling relied on immunoSEQ multiplex PCR, and the TCRdb table lists in-frame clones only, not all of them. The sample shows around 67,000 clones, around 91% of them seen only once. The sequencing sample was made of PBMCs. Receptors originate from a woman in her thirties in good health and CMV-seropositive.

The chain uses TRBV30 and TRBJ2-3; tentative D call: TRBD2 (6 bases). The CDR3 has 14 residues. Germline loops: CDR1 GTSNPN, CDR2 SVGIG (reference sequence). Trimming cost V 7 bases and J 4 bases, with 18 bases left between them. CDR3 sequence: CAYTTGAGPDTQYF. The CDR3 bases are TGTGCCTATACAACGGGAGCAGGTCCAGATACGCAGTATTTT.

J is TRBJ1-1 and V is TRBV2; 8 nucleotides line up with TRBD1. Germline lookup yields CDR1 SNHLY and CDR2 FYNNEI. This CDR3 is built from 15 residues. Trimming at V came to 6 bases and at J to 0 bases, leaving 6 bases not matched to a gene. The CDR3 DNA follows: TGTGCCAGCAGCGGCGGGACAGGTTTGAACACTGAAGCTTTCTTT. Protein: CASSGGTGLNTEAFF.

The gene calls are TRBV28 and TRBJ1-5, with a tentative D call TRBD1 (5 bases). Trimming removed 4 bases at V and 2 bases at J, with 6 bases between. CDR1 is MDHEN, CDR2 SYDVKM, per germline. CDR3 length equals 13 residues. CDR3 nucleotide sequence: TGTGCCAGCAGTTGGGGGGGCAATCAGCCCCAGCATTTT. It specifies CASSWGGNQPQHF.

This sequence joins TRBV29-1 and TRBJ1-1; no clear D gene. Germline V gives CDR1 SQVTM, CDR2 ANQGSEA. Between the trimmed V and J ends, which lost 1 base and 1 base, there was a span of 10 bases. The CDR3 spans 14 residues. Here the CDR3 reads CSVEGDKSNTEAFF. CDR3 sequence (DNA): TGCAGCGTTGAAGGAGACAAATCGAACACTGAAGCTTTCTTT.

The chain combines TRBV5-6 with TRBJ2-5; 10 nucleotides match TRBD1. The assigned J gene may be wrong: the sequence end matches TRBJ2-7 better. This CDR3 is 14 amino acids long. Germline-derived CDR1 and CDR2 are SGHDT and YYEEEE. The CDR3 DNA is TGTGCCAGCAGCTCCGGGACAGGGGAGTACGAGCAGTACTTC. Its protein is CASSSGTGEYEQYF.

This chain uses TRBV4-1 with TRBJ1-4, with D unclear. Germline CDR1 and CDR2: MGHRA and YSYEKL. V lost 2 bases, J lost 7 bases, and 5 bases lay in between. The CDR3 is 12 residues long. CDR3 protein: CASSQLFEKLFF. CDR3 nucleotides: TGCGCCAGCAGCCAACTGTTTGAAAAACTGTTTTTT.

CDR3 DNA: TGTGCCAGCAGTCCCTCCGGGACTAGCGGGAGGGCCCCCTACGAGCAGTACTTC. Its protein is CASSPSGTSGRAPYEQYF. The chain combines TRBV28 with TRBJ2-7; TRBD2 matches 16 bases. Germline values: CDR1 MDHEN, CDR2 SYDVKM. The CDR3 length is 18 residues. V gave up 5 bases and J gave up 2 bases; unmatched junction bases: 9.

The CDR3 here is CASSFRRAGPNTEAFF. The CDR3 DNA reads as TGTGCCAGCAGTTTTAGGCGGGCTGGGCCAAACACTGAAGCTTTCTTT. The rearrangement uses TRBV27 and TRBJ1-1; D not resolved. The ends were cut back, 3 bases at V and 2 bases at J, with 16 bases in the middle. This CDR3 contains 16 residues. Germline V lookup: CDR1 MNHEY, CDR2 SMNVEV (reference sequence).

This rearrangement joins TRBV6-1 to TRBJ1-2, with TRBD1 identical over 7 bases. The CDR3 contains 13 residues. CDR1 and CDR2 (germline): MNHNS, SASEGT. V lost 6 bases to trimming and J lost 4 bases; unmatched junction nucleotides: 5. CDR3 amino acids: CASSPGTVYGYTF. The CDR3, as DNA: TGTGCCAGCAGCCCCGGGACAGTCTATGGCTACACCTTC.

The CDR3 protein is CAISPGILTWGYGYTF. DNA of the CDR3: TGTGCCATCAGTCCCGGGATCCTCACATGGGGCTATGGCTACACCTTC. This sequence joins TRBV10-3 and TRBJ1-2, with D unclear. Germline-derived CDR1 and CDR2 are ENHRY and SYGVKD. The CDR3 has 16 residues. The ends were cut back, 5 bases at V and 4 bases at J, with 20 bases in the middle.

The chain uses TRBV2 and TRBJ2-5; 12 nucleotides align to TRBD2. Germline V CDR1 and CDR2: SNHLY, FYNNEI. Trimming at V came to 7 bases and at J to 5 bases, leaving 8 bases not matched to a gene. The CDR3 length is 15 residues. The CDR3 reads CASIWTSGIQETQYF. The DNA of the CDR3 is TGTGCCAGCATTTGGACTAGCGGGATTCAGGAGACCCAGTACTTC.

The chain links TRBV5-5 to TRBJ2-7; 10 bases are shared with TRBD2. V lost 4 bases, J lost 0 bases, and 13 bases stayed unmatched. CDR3 size: 18 residues. CDR1 is SGHKS and CDR2 is YYEKEE in the germline V gene (reference sequence). CDR3 in DNA: TGTGCCAGCAGCGCAACAAACGCAAGGACTAGCGGCTCCTACGAGCAGTACTTC. Its translation is CASSATNARTSGSYEQYF.

The chain carries TRBV27 and TRBJ2-2, with 9 bases fitting TRBD1. Germline CDR1 reads MNHEY; CDR2 reads SMNVEV (reference sequence). There are 15 residues in the CDR3. Losses at the gene ends were 5 bases for V and 7 bases for J; bases not matched to a gene: 8. The CDR3 bases are TGTGCCAGCAGTAGGGGGACAGGGTGGCTCGGGGAGCTGTTTTTT. Amino acids: CASSRGTGWLGELFF.